Shown below are 21 T cell receptor beta chains from a single sample sequenced in a study of Graves' ophthalmopathy and Graves' hyperthyroidism. Amplification targeted the TCR beta CDR3 regions, with RNA transcripts as the source material. HTBI-primed first-round RT-PCR preceded second-round multiplex PCR. One entry per CDR3 protein, called by TCRdb with MiXCR from the multiplex PCR reads. The sample lists approximately 210,000 distinct CDR3 sequences; under 25% were seen once. What was sequenced was peripheral blood. These receptor sequences come from a woman between 45 and 60 years old with Graves' ophthalmopathy.

In this sample, this clonotype turned up many times. The rearrangement links TRBV7-8 to TRBJ2-5; D may be TRBD2 (5 bases). The CDR3 covers 14 residues. V lost 3 bases to trimming and J lost 5 bases, with 13 bases between them. Germline CDR1 reads SGHVS; CDR2 reads FQNEAQ. CDR3 loop: CASSLLAPGETQYF. The DNA of the CDR3 is TGTGCCAGCAGCTTGCTAGCCCCCGGCGAGACCCAGTACTTC. Drawing the rest from reference TRBV7-8 and TRBJ2-5, the complete variable domain is GAGVSQSPRYKVAKRGQDVALRCDPISGHVSLFWYQQALGQGPEFLTYFQNEAQLDKSGLPSDRFFAERPEGSVSTLKIQRTQQEDSAVYLCASSLLAPGETQYFGPGTRLLVL.

This chain links TRBV28 with TRBJ1-1; 10 bases are a match to TRBD1. Per the germline V gene, CDR1 is MDHEN and CDR2 is SYDVKM. The CDR3 has 16 amino acids. After removal of 6 bases from V and 10 bases from J, the junction contained 17 bases not matched to a gene. This CDR3 reads CASRSLGGDRGLGAFF. The CDR3 DNA reads as TGTGCCAGCAGAAGCTTGGGCGGTGACAGGGGGCTAGGAGCTTTCTTT. Using reference TRBV28 and TRBJ1-1 for the parts outside the CDR3, the full variable domain is DVKVTQSSRYLVKRTGEKVFLECVQDMDHENMFWYRQDPGLGLRLIYFSYDVKMKEKGDIPEGYSVSREKKERFSLILESASTNQTSMYLCASRSLGGDRGLGAFFGQGTRLTVV.

This clonotype was counted many times. The chain employs TRBV12-3 or TRBV12-4 and TRBJ2-7; 8 positions agree with TRBD2. Unmatched junction bases numbered 7, after V lost 6 bases and J lost 6 bases. CDR3 length: 13 residues. CDR3 in amino acids: CASSQRESSEQYF. In DNA form, the CDR3 reads TGTGCCAGCAGCCAGCGGGAGAGCTCCGAGCAGTACTTC.

This clonotype was seen repeatedly, ten times or more. The chain carries TRBV20-1 and TRBJ1-1; D gene unclear. CDR3 length: 12 amino acids. The germline V gene encodes CDR1 DFQATT and CDR2 SNEGSKA (reference sequence). The V gene lost 1 base and the J gene lost 6 bases, with 9 bases spanning the gap. Written as DNA, the CDR3 is TGCAGTGCTAGAGGAGCTTTCTCTGAAGCTTTCTTT. This encodes CSARGAFSEAFF.

This clonotype was found a few times. The chain combines TRBV28 with TRBJ2-5, with 7 bases matching TRBD2. Germline CDR1 reads MDHEN; CDR2 reads SYDVKM. The CDR3 extends over 17 amino acids. Unmatched junction bases numbered 16, after V lost 6 bases and J lost 3 bases. The CDR3 loop reads CASSRFLAGVKKETQYF. CDR3 sequence (DNA): TGTGCCAGCAGCCGTTTTCTCGCGGGAGTTAAGAAAGAGACCCAGTACTTC.

This clonotype occurred many times. The chain couples TRBV29-1 to TRBJ1-1; D is ambiguous. V shed 6 bases and J shed 7 bases, with 12 bases lying between them. There are 11 residues in the CDR3. The germline CDR1 and CDR2 sequences are SQVTM and ANQGSEA. CDR3 amino acids: CSVDRTVEAFF. Here the CDR3 DNA reads TGCAGCGTAGACCGGACGGTTGAAGCTTTCTTT.

The chain joins TRBV29-1 to TRBJ2-2, with 10 bases matching TRBD2. Per germline, CDR1 SQVTM and CDR2 ANQGSEA. Trimming at V came to 6 bases and at J to 0 bases, leaving 4 bases not matched to a gene. The CDR3 has 15 residues. CDR3 residues: CSVKLAGSNTGELFF. CDR3 coding DNA: TGCAGCGTCAAACTAGCGGGGTCGAACACCGGGGAGCTGTTTTTT.

This clonotype was observed a handful of times. This chain joins TRBV20-1 and TRBJ2-7, with 9 bases fitting TRBD2. The CDR3 spans 15 residues. V shed 1 base and J 2 bases; nucleotides not matched to a gene: 6. Germline-derived CDR1 and CDR2 are DFQATT and SNEGSKA (reference sequence). The CDR3 protein is CSARGPSGAPYEQYF. DNA for the CDR3: TGCAGTGCTAGAGGTCCTAGCGGGGCCCCCTACGAGCAGTACTTC.

This clonotype was recorded many times. The CDR3 coding sequence is TGCAGTGCTAGAGATCTGGGACAGCTATACAGCTACACCTTC. It encodes CSARDLGQLYSYTF. The chain links TRBV20-1 to TRBJ1-2; TRBD1 matches at 7 bases. Germline V lookup: CDR1 DFQATT, CDR2 SNEGSKA (reference sequence). The CDR3 sequence is 14 residues long. V was clipped by 0 bases and J by 9 bases; unmatched bases: 10.

At least ten counts were recorded for this clonotype. The chain recombines TRBV29-1 with TRBJ2-7; D remains unclear. CDR3 length: 13 residues. CDR1 and CDR2 (germline): SQVTM, ANQGSEA. Trimming left V 3 bases short and J 6 bases short, with 15 bases between. CDR3 sequence reads: CSVEYPARPEQYF. DNA for the CDR3: TGCAGCGTTGAGTACCCCGCCCGCCCCGAGCAGTACTTC.

The V call is TRBV28, the J call TRBJ2-1, with D possibly called TRBD1 or TRBD2 (5 bases each). This CDR3 has 15 residues. V shed 6 bases and J shed 1 base, with 13 bases lying between them. The germline CDR1 and CDR2 sequences are MDHEN and SYDVKM. The CDR3 is CASRRPGGSYNEQFF. Written as DNA, the CDR3 is TGTGCCAGCAGGCGGCCTGGGGGTTCCTACAATGAGCAGTTCTTC.

In its sample, this clonotype was seen many times. The rearrangement links TRBV6-5 to TRBJ1-2, with TRBD1 as a possible D gene (6 bases). The germline V gene encodes CDR1 MNHEY and CDR2 SVGAGI. V lost 2 bases and J 0 bases, leaving 13 bases between the germline ends. This CDR3 region has 16 residues. The CDR3 nucleotides read TGTGCCAGCAGTTACGAGTGGGGACACCCTAACTATGGCTACACCTTC. Residues: CASSYEWGHPNYGYTF.

This clonotype was seen ten or more times. The CDR3 protein is CSARDSAKNTEAFF. The CDR3 nucleotides are TGCAGTGCTAGAGATTCGGCCAAGAACACTGAAGCTTTCTTT. The chain is built from TRBV20-1 and TRBJ1-1; no reliable D call. V was cut by 0 bases and J by 1 base, with 9 bases left in between. Germline CDR1 reads DFQATT; CDR2 reads SNEGSKA (reference sequence). The CDR3 extends over 14 amino acids.

The rearrangement joins TRBV6-1 to TRBJ2-7; a weak D match, TRBD1 (6 bases). This CDR3 contains 13 residues. Between the trimmed V and J ends, which lost 6 bases and 1 base, there was a span of 10 bases. Per germline, CDR1 MNHNS and CDR2 SASEGT. In DNA, the CDR3 is TGTGCCAGCAGAAGAAGGGGGTCCTACGAGCAGTACTTC. Amino acid sequence: CASRRRGSYEQYF.

The chain combines TRBV27 with TRBJ1-5, with TRBD1 matching over 7 bases. CDR3 length equals 16 residues. V shed 7 bases and J 5 bases; nucleotides not matched to a gene: 14. From germline, CDR1 is MNHEY and CDR2 SMNVEV (reference sequence). The CDR3 DNA follows: TGTGCCAGCATCGCCCGGGACAGCCGTATTGATCAGCCCCAGCATTTT. Translating it yields CASIARDSRIDQPQHF.

CDR3 sequence (DNA): TGTGCCAGCAAGGGGAGGGAAAGCATGAACACTGAAGCTTTCTTT. Amino acid sequence: CASKGRESMNTEAFF. This chain connects TRBV6-1 to TRBJ1-1; maybe TRBD1 (5 bases). Trimming stripped 7 bases from V and 0 bases from J, with 15 bases between. In germline, CDR1 is MNHNS, CDR2 SASEGT. This CDR3 comprises 15 residues.

This clonotype showed up many times. The chain uses TRBV12-3 or TRBV12-4 and TRBJ2-7; no reliable D call. This CDR3 region has 14 residues. V was clipped by 1 base and J by 2 bases, with 9 bases between them. The CDR3 loop reads CASSLVSIAYEQYF. The CDR3 DNA is TGTGCCAGCAGTTTAGTATCAATCGCCTACGAGCAGTACTTC.

The table lists this clonotype with many counts. The chain uses TRBV20-1 and TRBJ2-7; 7 bases line up with TRBD2. Germline V gives CDR1 DFQATT, CDR2 SNEGSKA (reference sequence). V lost 5 bases and J lost 6; bases outside the gene matches: 16. The CDR3 is made up of 15 amino acids. CDR3 nucleotide sequence: TGCAGTGCTCTGGGGCTGGCGGGGGTCTCACTCGAGCAGTACTTC. As protein: CSALGLAGVSLEQYF.

On this clonotype: This CDR3 fails to terminate in the conserved phenylalanine or tryptophan, so it likely reflects a read error. CDR3 nucleotides: TGTGCCAACAGCTTAGGGACTAGCGGGAATGAGCAGTACATC. It specifies CANSLGTSGNEQYI. This chain uses TRBV7-2 with TRBJ2-7; 13 bases fit TRBD2. The CDR3 sequence is 14 residues long. The V gene's germline CDR1 is SGHTA and CDR2 FQGNSA.

This clonotype has a count of ten or more. This chain uses TRBV20-1 with TRBJ2-5, with D hard to call. Trimming shortened V by 0 bases and J by 5 bases, and 10 bases separated the two germline ends. This CDR3 spans 13 amino acids. Germline CDR1 DFQATT, CDR2 SNEGSKA (reference sequence). CDR3 DNA sequence: TGCAGTGCTAGAGAGGGCGGTTCGGAGACCCAGTACTTC. As protein: CSAREGGSETQYF.

This clonotype was observed at least ten times. The chain has TRBV28 and TRBJ2-2; weak D call: TRBD1 (6 bases). V lost 5 bases, J lost 0 bases, and 10 bases lay in between. Germline lookup yields CDR1 MDHEN and CDR2 SYDVKM. This CDR3 is 15 amino acids long. The CDR3 reads CASSPTGSNTGELFF. CDR3 bases: TGTGCCAGCAGTCCGACAGGATCGAACACCGGGGAGCTGTTTTTT.